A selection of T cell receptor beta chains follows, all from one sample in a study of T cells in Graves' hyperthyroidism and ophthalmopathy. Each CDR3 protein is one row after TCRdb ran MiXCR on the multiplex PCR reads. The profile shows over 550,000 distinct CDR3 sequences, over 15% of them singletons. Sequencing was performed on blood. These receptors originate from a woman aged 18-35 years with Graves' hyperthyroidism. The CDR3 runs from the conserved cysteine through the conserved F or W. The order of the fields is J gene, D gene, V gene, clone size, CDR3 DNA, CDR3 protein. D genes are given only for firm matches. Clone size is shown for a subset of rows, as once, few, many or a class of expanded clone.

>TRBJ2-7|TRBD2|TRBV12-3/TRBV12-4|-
TGTGCCAGCAGTCTTAGCGGGAGTGCCTCCGAGCAGTACTTC
CASSLSGSASEQYF
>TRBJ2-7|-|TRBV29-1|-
TGCAGCGTTGGCACCGGGTGGTCCTACAATGAGCAGTACTTC
CSVGTGWSYNEQYF
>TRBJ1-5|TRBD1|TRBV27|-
TGTGCCAGCAGTCCCCCCCTCGTACGGGACAGGTCTCATCGCAATCAGCCCCAGCATTTT
CASSPPLVRDRSHRNQPQHF
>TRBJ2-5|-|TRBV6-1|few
TGTGCCAGCAGCCCTCACCCCGAGACCCAGTACTTC
CASSPHPETQYF
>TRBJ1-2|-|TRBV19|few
TGTGCCAGTAGGACCGGAGTAGCTAACTATGGCTACACCTTC
CASRTGVANYGYTF
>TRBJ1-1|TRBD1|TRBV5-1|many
TGCGCCAGCCGGAATGTCAACAGGGGGAGGACTGAAGCTTTCTTT
CASRNVNRGRTEAFF
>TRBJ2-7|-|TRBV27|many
TGTGCCAGCAGTTTATATGGGGGTCCGGACGAGCAGTACTTC
CASSLYGGPDEQYF
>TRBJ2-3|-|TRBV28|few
TGTGCCAGCAGGGGGACTGCTAGCACAGATACGCAGTATTTT
CASRGTASTDTQYF
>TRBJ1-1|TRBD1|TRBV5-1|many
TGCGCCAGCAGCTTGGCCCAGGGGGCGCGCACTGAAGCTTTCTTT
CASSLAQGARTEAFF
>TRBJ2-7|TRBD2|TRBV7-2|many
TGTGCCAGCAGCCAACCCCTAGCGGGGGGAAAACTGGGCGAGCAGTACTTC
CASSQPLAGGKLGEQYF
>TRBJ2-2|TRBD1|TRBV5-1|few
TGCGCCAGCAGCTTGAGTCAGGGGGTATTTTTCACCGGGGAGCTGTTTTTT
CASSLSQGVFFTGELFF
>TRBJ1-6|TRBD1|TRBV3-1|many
TGTGCCAGCAGCCAAGCGCAGGGGGTTGCACCCCTCCACTTT
CASSQAQGVAPLHF
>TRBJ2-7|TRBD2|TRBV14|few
TGTGCCAGCAGCCTCGCGACTAGCGTGATCCCTTACGAGCAGTACTTC
CASSLATSVIPYEQYF
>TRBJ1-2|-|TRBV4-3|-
TGCGCCAGCAGCCCGGGTCGGGGGTTTGGCTACACCTTC
CASSPGRGFGYTF
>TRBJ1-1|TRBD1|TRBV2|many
TGTGCCAGCAGTGAACCGGGACAGGGTATAATGAACACTGAAGCTTTCTTT
CASSEPGQGIMNTEAFF
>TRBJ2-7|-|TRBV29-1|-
TGCAGCGTTGAATGGGGTTACGAGCAGTACTTC
CSVEWGYEQYF
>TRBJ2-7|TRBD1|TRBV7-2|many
TGTGCCAGCAGCTTAGCAGGGGGAGGACTGGGGACAGGGGCCCACGAGCAGTACTTC
CASSLAGGGLGTGAHEQYF
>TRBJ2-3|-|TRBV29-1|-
TGCAGCGTTGCACAGGGAGATACGCAGTATTTT
CSVAQGDTQYF
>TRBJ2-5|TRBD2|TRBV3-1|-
TGTGCCAGCAGAGGACTAGCTAATGTGAAGACCCAGTACTTC
CASRGLANVKTQYF
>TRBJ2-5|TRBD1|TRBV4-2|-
TGTGCCAGCAGCCAAGGAGGGGGCTCTGAGACCCAGTACTTC
CASSQGGGSETQYF
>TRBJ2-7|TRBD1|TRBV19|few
TGTGCCAGTAGCCTGACAGGGTCGCGCTACGAGCAGTACTTC
CASSLTGSRYEQYF
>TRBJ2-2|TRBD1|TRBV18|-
TGTGCCAGCTCACCAAGTGACAGGGTCACCGGGGAGCTGTTTTTT
CASSPSDRVTGELFF
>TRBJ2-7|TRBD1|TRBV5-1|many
TGCGCCAGCAACGACCAGACAGGGGGAGACGAGCAGTACTTC
CASNDQTGGDEQYF
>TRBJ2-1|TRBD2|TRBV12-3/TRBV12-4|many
TGTGCCAGCAGTCCGGGAAACCGGGGGGGTCGCTCCTACAATGAGCAGTTCTTC
CASSPGNRGGRSYNEQFF
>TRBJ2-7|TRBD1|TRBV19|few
TGTGCCAGTAGTATACAGGGGGCGCGTGAGCAGTACTTC
CASSIQGAREQYF
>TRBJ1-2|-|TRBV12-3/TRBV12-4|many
TGTGCCAGCAGTCCGAAATACTATGGCTACACCTTC
CASSPKYYGYTF
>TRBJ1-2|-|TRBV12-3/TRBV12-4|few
TGTGCCAGCAGTCCGCAGGGAACCTATGGCTACACCTTC
CASSPQGTYGYTF
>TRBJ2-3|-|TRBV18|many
TGTGCCAGCTCACACTATGGAGATACGCAGTATTTT
CASSHYGDTQYF
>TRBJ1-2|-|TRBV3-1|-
TGTGCCAGCAGCCCCGAATGGACCCCGCACTATGGCTACACCTTC
CASSPEWTPHYGYTF